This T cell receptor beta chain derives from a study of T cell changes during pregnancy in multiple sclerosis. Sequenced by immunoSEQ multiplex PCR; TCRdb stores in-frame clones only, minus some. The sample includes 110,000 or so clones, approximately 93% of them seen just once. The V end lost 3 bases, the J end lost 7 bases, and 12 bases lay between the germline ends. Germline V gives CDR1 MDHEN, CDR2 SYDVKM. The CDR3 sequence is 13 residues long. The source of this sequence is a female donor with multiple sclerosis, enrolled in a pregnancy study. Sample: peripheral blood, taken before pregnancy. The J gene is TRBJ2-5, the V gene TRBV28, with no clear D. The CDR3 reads CASSFLSSGTQYF. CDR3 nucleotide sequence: TGTGCCAGCAGTTTTCTGTCCTCGGGGACCCAGTACTTC.